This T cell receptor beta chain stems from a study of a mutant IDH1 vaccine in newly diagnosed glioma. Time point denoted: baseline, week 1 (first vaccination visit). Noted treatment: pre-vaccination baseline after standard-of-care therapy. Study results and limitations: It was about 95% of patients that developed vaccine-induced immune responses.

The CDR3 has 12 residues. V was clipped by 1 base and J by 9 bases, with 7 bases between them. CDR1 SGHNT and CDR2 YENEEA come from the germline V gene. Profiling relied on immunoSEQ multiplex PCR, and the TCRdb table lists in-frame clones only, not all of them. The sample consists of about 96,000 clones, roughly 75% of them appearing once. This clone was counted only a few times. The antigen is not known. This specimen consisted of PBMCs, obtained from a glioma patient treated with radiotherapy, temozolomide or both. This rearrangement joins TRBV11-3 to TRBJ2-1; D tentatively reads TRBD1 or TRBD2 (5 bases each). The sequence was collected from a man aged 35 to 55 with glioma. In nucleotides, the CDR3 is TGTGCCAGCAGCTTAGTGGGGACTGAGCAGTTCTTC. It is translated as CASSLVGTEQFF.